These T cell receptor beta chains were read from a single sample in a study of blood T cell repertoires in COVID-19. Sequencing was performed with immunoSEQ multiplex PCR; in TCRdb, only in-frame clones are kept and a portion is missing. The sample records 120,000 to 150,000 clones, roughly four fifths being singletons. The sequencing input was peripheral blood. The receptors were gathered from a human donor in a cohort sampled during active COVID-19. Each CDR3 is given with its conserved first and last residue. A D gene is named only where the DNA matches it firmly. A clone size is listed for some rows: how often the clone was seen (once, few, many), or a class if it is expanded.

D,V,size,J,CDR3,DNA
NA,TRBV28,NA,TRBJ1-4,CASSGPGGDWEKLFF,TGTGCCAGCAGCGGACCTGGGGGGGACTGGGAAAAACTGTTTTTT
NA,TRBV19,NA,TRBJ1-1,CASRVAGGLTEAFF,TGTGCCAGTAGAGTGGCAGGCGGGCTGACTGAAGCTTTCTTT
TRBD2,TRBV10-3,NA,TRBJ2-3,CAGGTSGGSTDTQYF,TGTGCCGGGGGGACTAGCGGAGGTAGCACAGATACGCAGTATTTT
TRBD1,TRBV28,NA,TRBJ2-7,CASRGQGSSEQYF,TGTGCCAGCAGGGGACAGGGGAGTTCCGAGCAGTACTTC
TRBD1,TRBV5-1,NA,TRBJ1-2,CASSPAGGIYGYTF,TGCGCCAGCAGCCCAGCAGGGGGTATCTATGGCTACACCTTC
NA,TRBV5-1,NA,TRBJ2-1,CASSGGTDYSYNEQFF,TGCGCCAGCAGCGGCGGGACGGATTATTCCTACAATGAGCAGTTCTTC
NA,TRBV19,NA,TRBJ1-1,CASSSYQGTVKAFF,TGTGCCAGTAGTAGTTACCAGGGAACAGTAAAAGCTTTCTTT
NA,TRBV7-2,NA,TRBJ2-3,CASSLAKLSSTDTQYF,TGTGCCAGCAGCTTAGCGAAGCTATCTAGCACAGATACGCAGTATTTT
NA,TRBV3-1/TRBV3-2,NA,TRBJ2-2,CASSQGGPNTGELFF,TGTGCCAGCAGCCAAGGTGGGCCGAACACCGGGGAGCTGTTTTTT
NA,TRBV7-3,NA,TRBJ2-3,CASSLTMGATDTQYF,TGTGCCAGCAGCCTAACGATGGGGGCAACAGATACGCAGTATTTT
TRBD1,TRBV6-5,NA,TRBJ2-7,CASYIGTVPYEQYF,TGTGCCAGCTATATAGGGACAGTACCTTACGAGCAGTACTTC
NA,TRBV28,few,TRBJ1-5,CASSFSGDNQPQHF,TGTGCCAGCAGTTTCTCAGGGGATAATCAGCCCCAGCATTTT
TRBD2,TRBV5-1,NA,TRBJ2-2,CASSDGLAGFNTGELFF,TGCGCCAGCTCCGACGGACTAGCGGGCTTTAACACCGGGGAGCTGTTTTTT
TRBD1,TRBV29-1,NA,TRBJ1-3,CSVAGTGAGNTIYF,TGCAGCGTTGCCGGGACAGGGGCTGGAAACACCATATATTTT
NA,TRBV6-5,once,TRBJ1-5,CASSYGGEDQPQHF,TGTGCCAGCAGTTACGGGGGGGAGGATCAGCCCCAGCATTTT
NA,TRBV5-1,once,TRBJ2-3,CASSLPTGLTDTQYF,TGCGCCAGCAGCTTACCGACAGGCCTCACAGATACGCAGTATTTT
TRBD2,TRBV5-1,NA,TRBJ2-3,CASSRPGGGRGYAVF,TGCGCCAGCAGCCGCCCGGGGGGGGGCAGGGGATACGCAGTATTT
NA,TRBV28,NA,TRBJ1-4,CASSSNEKLFF,TGTGCCAGCAGCAGTAATGAAAAACTGTTTTTT
TRBD2,TRBV19,NA,TRBJ2-1,CASSIESVGLAGGLNEQFF,TGTGCCAGTAGTATAGAGTCTGTGGGCCTAGCGGGGGGGCTAAATGAGCAGTTCTTC
NA,TRBV7-9,NA,TRBJ2-7,CASSLQGFPYEQYF,TGTGCCAGCAGCTTACAGGGTTTTCCCTACGAGCAGTACTTC